This TCR beta chain was sequenced during a study of blood T cell repertoires in COVID-19. The length of the CDR3 is 14 residues. Germline CDR1 reads SEHNR; CDR2 reads FQNEAQ (reference sequence). The ends were cut back, 3 bases at V and 5 bases at J, with 10 bases in the middle. The authors' processing: How many nucleated cells were present was estimated from reference gene primer amplification. TCRdb's table, derived via immunoSEQ multiplex PCR, lists solely in-frame clones and lacks some. V and J calls and clone size are copied from that table; D and trimming were computed from the DNA. The top ten hold 3% to 4% of the sample, which has about 110,000 clones, 88% seen once.

The clonotype comes from a woman between 50 and 59 years old with acute or convalescent COVID-19. Material for sequencing was peripheral blood. This chain joins TRBV7-9 and TRBJ1-4, with a possible D match to TRBD1 (5 bases). The CDR3: CASSFDSLNEKLFF. The CDR3 bases are TGTGCCAGCAGCTTTGACAGTCTGAATGAAAAACTGTTTTTT.